These T cell receptor beta chains were read from a single sample in a study of blood T cell repertoires in COVID-19. TCRdb keeps only in-frame clones here, not all; method: immunoSEQ multiplex PCR. The sample consists of about 97,000 clones, about 91% of them appearing once. The sequencing input was peripheral blood. These receptors all come from a man aged 45-65 years with COVID-19, enrolled during active disease. The CDR3 runs from the conserved cysteine through the conserved F or W. The D gene is left open where the match is weak. Clone size is not always given. Where it is, it says once, few, many or a class for expanded clones.

clone size | J gene | V gene | D gene | CDR3 protein | CDR3 DNA
NA | TRBJ1-4 | TRBV6-5 | NA | CASKAAGNEKLFF | TGTGCCAGCAAGGCGGCAGGGAATGAAAAACTGTTTTTT
once | TRBJ1-6 | TRBV27 | NA | CASRVGGLSSYNSPLHF | TGTGCCAGTCGGGTGGGAGGGTTAAGCTCCTATAATTCACCCCTCCACTTT
NA | TRBJ1-2 | TRBV27 | TRBD1 | CASSPGGQNYGYTF | TGTGCCAGCAGTCCAGGGGGGCAGAACTATGGCTACACCTTC
NA | TRBJ2-6 | TRBV27 | TRBD1 | CASSPRDRGPNVLTF | TGTGCCAGCAGTCCCCGGGACAGGGGGCCCAACGTCCTGACTTTC
NA | TRBJ2-7 | TRBV28 | TRBD2 | CASSLGLAGGYEQYF | TGTGCCAGCAGTCTGGGACTAGCGGGGGGCTACGAGCAGTACTTC
few | TRBJ1-1 | TRBV30 | NA | CACLRGYQNTEAFF | TGTGCCTGCCTACGGGGGTACCAGAACACTGAAGCTTTCTTT
NA | TRBJ2-1 | TRBV4-3 | NA | CASSLSTSSYNEQFF | TGCGCCAGCAGCCTTAGCACTTCCTCCTACAATGAGCAGTTCTTC
NA | TRBJ1-3 | TRBV3-1/TRBV3-2 | NA | CASSLGGARSGNTIYF | TGTGCCAGCAGCCTCGGGGGGGCCCGCTCTGGAAACACCATATATTTT
NA | TRBJ2-7 | TRBV14 | TRBD2 | CASSHPIIPKGLAVYYEQYF | TGTGCCAGCAGCCACCCCATAATCCCCAAGGGACTAGCGGTTTACTACGAGCAGTACTTC
NA | TRBJ2-1 | TRBV25-1 | TRBD2 | CASSELTSGGFNEQFF | TGTGCCAGCAGTGAATTAACTAGCGGGGGTTTCAATGAGCAGTTCTTC
NA | TRBJ1-2 | TRBV19 | TRBD1 | CASSIRDRGDGYTF | TGTGCCAGTAGTATTCGCGACAGGGGGGATGGCTACACCTTC
NA | TRBJ1-2 | TRBV6-5 | TRBD1 | CASSYSTGVYGYTF | TGTGCCAGCAGTTACTCGACAGGGGTCTATGGCTACACCTTC
NA | TRBJ2-7 | TRBV18 | TRBD1 | CASSPTGTGGREQYF | TGTGCCAGCTCACCAACCGGGACAGGGGGCCGGGAGCAGTACTTC
NA | TRBJ1-2 | TRBV5-1 | TRBD1 | CASSQAGTGVGYTF | TGCGCCAGCAGCCAGGCCGGGACAGGCGTTGGCTACACCTTC
once | TRBJ2-3 | TRBV6-5 | NA | CASNPWGATDTQYF | TGTGCCAGCAACCCCTGGGGCGCCACAGATACGCAGTATTTT
NA | TRBJ2-1 | TRBV6-2/TRBV6-3 | TRBD1 | CASSPGQFYNEQFF | TGTGCCAGCAGCCCGGGACAGTTCTACAATGAGCAGTTCTTC
NA | TRBJ2-2 | TRBV30 | TRBD1 | CAWSADRGAGELFF | TGTGCCTGGAGTGCGGACAGGGGGGCCGGGGAGCTGTTTTTT
NA | TRBJ2-7 | TRBV5-4 | TRBD1 | CASSLAPGQGNYEQYF | TGTGCCAGCAGCTTGGCTCCGGGACAGGGAAACTACGAGCAGTACTTC
NA | TRBJ1-6 | TRBV7-9 | NA | CASSLGGPGDYNSPLHF | TGTGCCAGCAGCTTGGGGGGACCGGGTGATTATAATTCACCCCTCCACTTT
many | TRBJ1-2 | TRBV15 | NA | CATSETGDTLSF | TGTGCCACCAGCGAGACCGGGGACACCTTATCCTTC
many | TRBJ1-6 | TRBV9 | NA | CASSPWGGTSPLHF | TGTGCCAGCAGCCCGTGGGGGGGAACTTCACCCCTCCACTTT
NA | TRBJ1-2 | TRBV19 | NA | CASSMGRNYGYTF | TGTGCCAGTAGTATGGGGCGCAACTATGGCTACACCTTC
NA | TRBJ2-7 | TRBV13 | TRBD2 | CASSPPSRSGGIVEQYF | TGTGCCAGCAGCCCACCAAGTCGGAGCGGGGGAATTGTCGAGCAGTACTTC
NA | TRBJ1-5 | TRBV13 | NA | CASSSSSQPQHF | TGTGCCAGCAGCTCCAGTTCCCAGCCCCAGCATTTT
NA | TRBJ1-1 | TRBV9 | TRBD1 | CASNRGQGDTEAFF | TGTGCCAGCAACCGAGGACAGGGGGACACTGAAGCTTTCTTT
NA | TRBJ2-7 | TRBV5-8 | NA | CASSSGSGSGTYEQYF | TGTGCCAGCAGCTCGGGCAGCGGGTCAGGAACCTACGAGCAGTACTTC
NA | TRBJ2-3 | TRBV7-2 | NA | CASSPRPLATSTDTQYF | TGTGCCAGCAGCCCCCGGCCCTTAGCGACTAGCACAGATACGCAGTATTTT
NA | TRBJ1-5 | TRBV18 | TRBD1 | CASSLGQGAGQPQHF | TGTGCCAGCTCACTAGGACAGGGGGCCGGTCAGCCCCAGCATTTT
NA | TRBJ2-2 | TRBV29-1 | TRBD1 | CSVYLGDRVSGELFF | TGCAGCGTGTACCTGGGGGACAGGGTATCCGGGGAGCTGTTTTTT
NA | TRBJ2-1 | TRBV4-2 | TRBD1 | CASSQDPGQGGNEQFF | TGTGCCAGCAGCCAAGATCCGGGACAGGGTGGCAATGAGCAGTTCTTC
NA | TRBJ1-5 | TRBV28 | NA | CASRQSNQPQHF | TGTGCCAGCAGACAGAGCAATCAGCCCCAGCATTTT
NA | TRBJ1-3 | TRBV30 | NA | CAWDINSGNTIYF | TGTGCCTGGGACATTAACTCTGGAAACACCATATATTTT
NA | TRBJ2-1 | TRBV5-6 | NA | CASSQGTSYNEQFF | TGTGCCAGCAGCCAAGGGACAAGTTACAATGAGCAGTTCTTC
NA | TRBJ2-3 | TRBV28 | NA | CASNQHQLSSTDTQYF | TGTGCCAGCAACCAACACCAATTGTCTAGCACAGATACGCAGTATTTT
NA | TRBJ2-2 | TRBV5-4 | NA | CASSLGRNTGELFF | TGTGCCAGCAGCTTGGGCAGGAACACCGGGGAGCTGTTTTTT
NA | TRBJ1-5 | TRBV18 | NA | CASSPLRAEQPQHF | TGTGCCAGCTCACCACTCAGGGCGGAGCAGCCCCAGCATTTT
NA | TRBJ2-1 | TRBV6-2/TRBV6-3 | TRBD2 | CASSYSGGSYNEQFF | TGTGCCAGCAGTTACTCCGGGGGGTCATACAATGAGCAGTTCTTC
NA | TRBJ1-2 | TRBV11-1 | TRBD1 | CASSRGTGRVGYGYTF | TGTGCCAGCAGCCGAGGGACAGGGAGGGTCGGCTATGGCTACACCTTC
few | TRBJ1-3 | TRBV30 | NA | CATDRNSGNTIYF | TGTGCCACGGACAGAAACTCTGGAAACACCATATATTTT
NA | TRBJ2-7 | TRBV18 | NA | CASSPQGLEQYF | TGTGCCAGCTCACCACAGGGGCTCGAGCAGTACTTC
NA | TRBJ2-5 | TRBV3-1/TRBV3-2 | TRBD2 | CASSQGTSGGRRETQYF | TGTGCCAGCAGCCAAGGGACTAGCGGGGGACGACGAGAGACCCAGTACTTC
NA | TRBJ1-6 | TRBV18 | TRBD1 | CASSPSETGNNSPLHF | TGTGCCAGCTCACCAAGCGAGACAGGGAATAATTCACCCCTCCACTTT
NA | TRBJ2-1 | TRBV5-4 | TRBD1 | CASSNFVGGRVLFEQFF | TGTGCCAGCAGCAACTTTGTAGGGGGCCGCGTTTTGTTTGAGCAGTTCTTC
NA | TRBJ2-6 | TRBV11-2 | NA | CASSRGGANVLTF | TGTGCCAGCAGCCGAGGGGGGGCCAACGTCCTGACTTTC
NA | TRBJ2-1 | TRBV10-1 | NA | CASSSTGSSYNEQFF | TGCGCCAGCAGTAGCACAGGAAGCTCCTACAATGAGCAGTTCTTC
NA | TRBJ2-7 | TRBV3-1/TRBV3-2 | TRBD2 | CASSHSGGASEQYF | TGTGCCAGCAGCCATAGCGGGGGGGCCTCCGAGCAGTACTTC
once | TRBJ2-7 | TRBV7-6 | TRBD1 | CASSSLMGQDYEQYF | TGTGCCAGCAGTTCCTTAATGGGACAGGACTACGAGCAGTACTTC
NA | TRBJ1-2 | TRBV28 | TRBD1 | CASLDRGYGYTF | TGTGCCAGCTTGGACAGGGGGTATGGCTACACCTTC
NA | TRBJ2-5 | TRBV16 | NA | CASSQSRTPQETQYF | TGTGCCAGCAGCCAATCAAGGACTCCTCAAGAGACCCAGTACTTC
NA | TRBJ1-2 | TRBV18 | TRBD1 | CASSDRGYGYTF | TGTGCCAGCTCTGACAGGGGGTATGGCTACACCTTC
NA | TRBJ2-7 | TRBV6-2/TRBV6-3 | NA | CASSYGAGLLF | TGTGCCAGCAGTTACGGTGCCGGACTACTCTTC
NA | TRBJ1-5 | TRBV19 | NA | CASSMPTGPRGYQPQHF | TGTGCCAGTAGTATGCCGACAGGTCCCCGCGGGTATCAGCCCCAGCATTTT
NA | TRBJ1-1 | TRBV2 | NA | CASRLDREGTEAFF | TGTGCCAGCAGGTTGGACAGAGAAGGTACTGAAGCTTTCTTT
NA | TRBJ1-3 | TRBV7-2 | NA | CASSLSTGNTIYF | TGTGCCAGCAGCTTATCGACAGGAAACACCATATATTTT
NA | TRBJ1-2 | TRBV5-6 | NA | CASSLGTVPWGYTF | TGTGCCAGCAGCTTGGGGACAGTCCCTTGGGGCTACACCTTC